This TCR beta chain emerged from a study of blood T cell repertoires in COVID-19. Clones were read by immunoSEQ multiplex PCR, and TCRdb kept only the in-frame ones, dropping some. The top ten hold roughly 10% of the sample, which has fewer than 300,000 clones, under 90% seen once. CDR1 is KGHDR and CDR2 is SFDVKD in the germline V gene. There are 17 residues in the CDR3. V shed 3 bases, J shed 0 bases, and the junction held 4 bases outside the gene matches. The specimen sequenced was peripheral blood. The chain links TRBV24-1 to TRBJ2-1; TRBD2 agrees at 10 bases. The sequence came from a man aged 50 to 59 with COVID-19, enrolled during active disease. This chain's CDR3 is CATSDVSGGSSYNEQFF. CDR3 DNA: TGTGCCACCAGTGATGTTAGCGGGGGGAGCTCCTACAATGAGCAGTTCTTC.